The 7 T cell receptor beta chains reported below all come from one sample, sequenced in a study of control samples from healthy donors and cancer patients. The assay was immunoSEQ multiplex PCR, and TCRdb's table has in-frame clones only and misses some. This sample has roughly 400,000 clones; around 90% occur once, and the top ten carry 5% to 8%. The sample comprised PBMCs. Source of these receptors: a man aged 40-50 years with head and neck cancer.

This chain connects TRBV7-6 to TRBJ1-5; D gene unclear. V lost 7 bases and J lost 4, with 17 bases in between. This CDR3 region has 15 residues. The germline V gene encodes CDR1 SGHVS and CDR2 FNYEAQ. The CDR3 loop reads CASTSTALGNQPQHF. As DNA, the CDR3 is TGTGCCAGCACCTCGACGGCCTTGGGAAATCAGCCCCAGCATTTT.

Only one count was recorded for this clone. CDR3 in DNA: TGTGCCAGCAGCACAGGGGGCGCCGACAATGAGCAGTTCTTC. It codes for CASSTGGADNEQFF. The chain has TRBV6-2 or TRBV6-3 and TRBJ2-1; 9 bases are shared with TRBD1. Germline V lookup: CDR1 MNHEY, CDR2 SVGEGT. The CDR3 runs 14 residues. With 6 bases clipped from V and 5 bases from J, the junction kept 5 bases outside the gene matches.

This clone was seen just once. This chain joins TRBV30 and TRBJ2-7; D not resolved. This CDR3 is built from 11 residues. V lost 4 bases, J lost 1 base, and 5 bases lay in between. CDR1 and CDR2 (germline): GTSNPN, SVGIG (reference sequence). As DNA, the CDR3 is TGTGCCTGGAAGTTTTCCTACGAGCAGTACTTC. It codes for CAWKFSYEQYF.

V and J are TRBV11-1 and TRBJ1-1; D is unresolved. This CDR3 spans 14 amino acids. Germline lookup yields CDR1 SGHAT and CDR2 FQDESV (reference sequence). V was trimmed by 4 bases and J by 1 base, leaving 10 bases between them. The CDR3 spells CASSSLRGNTEAFF. CDR3 DNA: TGTGCCAGCAGCTCATTGAGAGGGAACACTGAAGCTTTCTTT.

V gene TRBV30 combines with J gene TRBJ1-2; D is perhaps TRBD1 (5 bases). Trimming took 0 bases from V and 2 from J, leaving 13 bases between them. CDR1 is GTSNPN, CDR2 SVGIG, per germline (reference sequence). The length of the CDR3 is 15 residues. The CDR3 region is CAWSVGEGLNYGYTF. CDR3 coding DNA: TGTGCCTGGAGTGTGGGAGAGGGGCTGAACTATGGCTACACCTTC.

The chain recombines TRBV7-6 with TRBJ1-2, with a tentative D call TRBD1 (6 bases). Trimming left V 5 bases short and J 8 bases short, with 18 bases between. In germline, CDR1 is SGHVS, CDR2 FNYEAQ. CDR3 length: 14 amino acids. In DNA form, the CDR3 reads TGTGCCAGCAGCATAACCCCAGGGGTACAGGGCTACACCTTC. This gives the protein CASSITPGVQGYTF.

The chain employs TRBV30 and TRBJ1-5; perhaps TRBD1 as D (6 bases). The CDR3 spans 14 residues. CDR1 is GTSNPN and CDR2 is SVGIG in the germline V gene (reference sequence). V was shortened by 1 base and J by 3 bases, with 10 bases between the two germline ends. The CDR3 reads CAWSEGQSNQPQHF. CDR3 sequence (DNA): TGTGCCTGGAGTGAAGGACAGTCCAATCAGCCCCAGCATTTT.